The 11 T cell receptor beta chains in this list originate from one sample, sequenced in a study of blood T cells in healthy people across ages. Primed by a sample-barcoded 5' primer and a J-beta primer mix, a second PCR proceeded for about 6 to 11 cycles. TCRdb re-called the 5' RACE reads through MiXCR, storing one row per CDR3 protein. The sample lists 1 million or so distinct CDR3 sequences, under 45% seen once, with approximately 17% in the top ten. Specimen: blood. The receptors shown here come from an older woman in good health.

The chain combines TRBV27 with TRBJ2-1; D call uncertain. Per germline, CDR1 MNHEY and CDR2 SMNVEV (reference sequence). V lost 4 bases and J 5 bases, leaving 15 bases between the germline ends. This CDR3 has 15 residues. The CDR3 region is CASSWVPALHNEQFF. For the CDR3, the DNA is TGTGCCAGCAGTTGGGTCCCAGCCCTACACAATGAGCAGTTCTTC.

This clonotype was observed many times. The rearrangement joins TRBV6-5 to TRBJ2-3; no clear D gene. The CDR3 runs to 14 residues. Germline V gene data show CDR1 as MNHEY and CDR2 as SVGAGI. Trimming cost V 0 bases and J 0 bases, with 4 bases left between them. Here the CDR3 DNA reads TGTGCCAGCAGTTACTCGAGCAGCACAGATACGCAGTATTTT. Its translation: CASSYSSSTDTQYF.

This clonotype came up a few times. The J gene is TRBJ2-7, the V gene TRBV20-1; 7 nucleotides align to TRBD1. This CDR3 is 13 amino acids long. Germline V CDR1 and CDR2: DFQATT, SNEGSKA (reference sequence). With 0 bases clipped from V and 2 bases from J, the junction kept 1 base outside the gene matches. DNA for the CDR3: TGCAGTGCTAGAGACGGGACAGCCTACGAGCAGTACTTC. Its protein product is CSARDGTAYEQYF.

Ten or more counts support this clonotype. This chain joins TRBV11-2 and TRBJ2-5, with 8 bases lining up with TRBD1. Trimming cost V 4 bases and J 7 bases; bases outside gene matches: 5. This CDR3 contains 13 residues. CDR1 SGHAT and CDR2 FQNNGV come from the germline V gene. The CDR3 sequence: CASSSGQGRTQYF. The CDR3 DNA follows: TGTGCCAGCAGCTCAGGACAGGGTAGGACCCAGTACTTC.

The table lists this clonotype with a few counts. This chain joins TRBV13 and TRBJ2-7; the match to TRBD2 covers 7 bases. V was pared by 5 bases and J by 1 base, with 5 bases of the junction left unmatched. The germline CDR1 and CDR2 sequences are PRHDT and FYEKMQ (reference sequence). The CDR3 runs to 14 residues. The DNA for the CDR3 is TGTGCCAGCAGCACTCGACTAGCATCCTACGAGCAGTACTTC. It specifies CASSTRLASYEQYF.

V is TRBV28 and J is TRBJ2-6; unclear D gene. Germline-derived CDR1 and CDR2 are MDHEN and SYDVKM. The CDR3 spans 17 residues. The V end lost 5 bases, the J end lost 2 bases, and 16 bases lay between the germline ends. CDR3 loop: CASSPISADPGANVLTF. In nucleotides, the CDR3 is TGTGCCAGCAGTCCCATCTCGGCAGACCCTGGGGCCAACGTCCTGACTTTC. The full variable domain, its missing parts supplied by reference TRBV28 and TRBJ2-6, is DVKVTQSSRYLVKRTGEKVFLECVQDMDHENMFWYRQDPGLGLRLIYFSYDVKMKEKGDIPEGYSVSREKKERFSLILESASTNQTSMYLCASSPISADPGANVLTFGAGSRLTVL.

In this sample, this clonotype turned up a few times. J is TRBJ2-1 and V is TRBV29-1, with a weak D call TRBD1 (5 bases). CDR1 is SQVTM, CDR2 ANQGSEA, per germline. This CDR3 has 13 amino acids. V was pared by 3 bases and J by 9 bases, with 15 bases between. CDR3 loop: CSVDRALGGEQFF. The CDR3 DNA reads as TGCAGCGTTGACAGGGCCTTGGGCGGTGAGCAGTTCTTC.

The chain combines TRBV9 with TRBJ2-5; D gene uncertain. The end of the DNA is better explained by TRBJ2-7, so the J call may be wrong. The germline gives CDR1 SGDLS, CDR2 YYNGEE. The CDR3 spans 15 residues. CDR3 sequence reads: CASSGPDTSSYEQYF. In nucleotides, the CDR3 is TGTGCCAGCAGCGGGCCCGACACAAGTTCCTACGAGCAGTACTTC.

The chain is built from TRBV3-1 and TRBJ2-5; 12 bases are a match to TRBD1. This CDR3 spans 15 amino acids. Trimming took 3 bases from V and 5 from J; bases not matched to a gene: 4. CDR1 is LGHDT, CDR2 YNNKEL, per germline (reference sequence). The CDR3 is CASSQGQGARETQYF. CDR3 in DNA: TGTGCCAGCAGCCAGGGACAGGGGGCAAGGGAGACCCAGTACTTC.

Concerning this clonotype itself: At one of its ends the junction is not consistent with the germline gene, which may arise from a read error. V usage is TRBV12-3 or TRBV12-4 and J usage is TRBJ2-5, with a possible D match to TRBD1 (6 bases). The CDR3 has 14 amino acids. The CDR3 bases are TGTGCTAGCAGCCTGGACAGAACCAAAGAGACCCAGTACTTC. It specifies CASSLDRTKETQYF.

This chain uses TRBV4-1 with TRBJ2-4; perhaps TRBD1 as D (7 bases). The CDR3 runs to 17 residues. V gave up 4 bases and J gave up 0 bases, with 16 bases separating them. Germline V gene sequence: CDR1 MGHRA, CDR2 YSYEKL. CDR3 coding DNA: TGCGCCAGCAGCCGAGGAGGGACAGAGTTAGCCAAAAACATTCAGTACTTC. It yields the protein CASSRGGTELAKNIQYF.